This TCR beta chain emerged from a study of blood T cell repertoires in COVID-19. Turning to the study itself: Sample material is recorded as cDNA or gDNA derived from T cells, B-cell-depleted T cells, or PBMCs.

The V gene lost 7 bases and the J gene lost 4 bases, with 17 bases spanning the gap. This CDR3 is built from 15 residues. Looked up from germline, CDR1 is MDHEN and CDR2 is SYDVKM. In the original analysis: Nucleated cell number was recorded as an estimate derived from reference gene primer amplification. Generated by immunoSEQ multiplex PCR, the TCRdb table keeps only in-frame clones and is missing some. D and trimming were read from the DNA, whereas the V and J calls and clone size are those reported in that table. The profile shows around 93,000 clones, roughly 82% of them singletons. This clonotype was sampled from a man aged 80 or over with acute or convalescent COVID-19. This rearrangement joins TRBV28 to TRBJ1-5; D is perhaps TRBD1 (5 bases). Sequenced material: peripheral blood. The CDR3 nucleotides read TGTGCCAGCATGCGGCCCTCCGGGGGTAATCAGCCCCAGCATTTT. It yields the protein CASMRPSGGNQPQHF.